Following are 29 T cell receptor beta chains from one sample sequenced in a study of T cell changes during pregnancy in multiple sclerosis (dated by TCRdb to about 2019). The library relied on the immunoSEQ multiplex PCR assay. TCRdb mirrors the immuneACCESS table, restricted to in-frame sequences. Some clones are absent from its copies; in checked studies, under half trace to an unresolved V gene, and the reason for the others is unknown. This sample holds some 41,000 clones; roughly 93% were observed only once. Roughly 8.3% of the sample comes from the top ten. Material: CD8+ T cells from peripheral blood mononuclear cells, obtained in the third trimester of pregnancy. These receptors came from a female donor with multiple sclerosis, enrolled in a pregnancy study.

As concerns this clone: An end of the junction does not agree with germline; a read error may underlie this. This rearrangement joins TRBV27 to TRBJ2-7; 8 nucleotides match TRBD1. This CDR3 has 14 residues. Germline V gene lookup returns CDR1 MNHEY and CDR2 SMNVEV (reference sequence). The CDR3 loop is CASSLSGGSYEQYF. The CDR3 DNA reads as TGTGCCAGCAGTCTATCAGGGGGCTCGTACGAGCAGTACTTC.

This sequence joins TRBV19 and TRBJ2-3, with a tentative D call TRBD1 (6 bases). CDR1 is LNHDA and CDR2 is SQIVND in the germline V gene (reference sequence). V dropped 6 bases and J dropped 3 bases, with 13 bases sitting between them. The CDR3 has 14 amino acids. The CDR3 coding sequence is TGTGCCAGTAGCCCCCAGGGGTTTACAGATACGCAGTATTTT. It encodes CASSPQGFTDTQYF.

The CDR3 sequence: CASSSWGGTNEKLFF. The CDR3 DNA follows: TGTGCCAGCAGCTCCTGGGGGGGAACTAATGAAAAACTGTTTTTT. This sequence joins TRBV28 and TRBJ1-4, with D possibly being TRBD1 (5 bases). Germline CDR1 and CDR2: MDHEN and SYDVKM. The CDR3 length is 15 residues. Between the trimmed V and J ends, which lost 6 bases and 1 base, there was a span of 12 bases.

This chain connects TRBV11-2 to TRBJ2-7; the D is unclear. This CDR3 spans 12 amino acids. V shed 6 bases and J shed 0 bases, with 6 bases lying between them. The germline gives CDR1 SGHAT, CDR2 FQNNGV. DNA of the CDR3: TGTGCCAGCAGTCCTTTCTCCTACGAGCAGTACTTC. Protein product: CASSPFSYEQYF.

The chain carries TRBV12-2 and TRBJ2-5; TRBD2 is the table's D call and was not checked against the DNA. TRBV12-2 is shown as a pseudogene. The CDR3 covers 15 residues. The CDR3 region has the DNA TGTGCAAGTCGCTTAGCGCTGGGGGGGCAAGAGACCCAGTACTTC. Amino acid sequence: CASRLALGGQETQYF.

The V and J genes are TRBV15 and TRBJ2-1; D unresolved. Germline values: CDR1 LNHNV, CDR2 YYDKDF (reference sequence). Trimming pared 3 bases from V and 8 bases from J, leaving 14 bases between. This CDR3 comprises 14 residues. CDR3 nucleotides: TGTGCCACCAGCAGTACACAGTCATTCGATGAGCAGTTCTTC. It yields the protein CATSSTQSFDEQFF.

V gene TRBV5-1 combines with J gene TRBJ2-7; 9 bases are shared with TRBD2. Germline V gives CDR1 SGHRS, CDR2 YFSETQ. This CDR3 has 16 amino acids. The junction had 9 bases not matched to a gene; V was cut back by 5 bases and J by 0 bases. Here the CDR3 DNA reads TGCGCCAGCAGGCCCGGCGGGGGGGCCTACTCCTACGAGCAGTACTTC. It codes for CASRPGGGAYSYEQYF.

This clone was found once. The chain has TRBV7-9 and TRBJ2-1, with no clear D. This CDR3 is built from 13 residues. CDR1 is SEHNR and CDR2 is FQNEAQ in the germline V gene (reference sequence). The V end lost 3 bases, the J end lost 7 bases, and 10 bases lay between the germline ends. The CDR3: CASSFRLANEQFF. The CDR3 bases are TGTGCCAGCAGCTTCCGACTGGCAAATGAGCAGTTCTTC.

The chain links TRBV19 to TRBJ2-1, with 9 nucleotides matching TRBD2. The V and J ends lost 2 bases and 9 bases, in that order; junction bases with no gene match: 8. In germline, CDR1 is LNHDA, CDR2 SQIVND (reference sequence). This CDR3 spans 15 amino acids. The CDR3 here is CASSIRGLANLEQFF. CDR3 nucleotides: TGTGCCAGTAGTATAAGAGGACTAGCGAATCTTGAGCAGTTCTTC.

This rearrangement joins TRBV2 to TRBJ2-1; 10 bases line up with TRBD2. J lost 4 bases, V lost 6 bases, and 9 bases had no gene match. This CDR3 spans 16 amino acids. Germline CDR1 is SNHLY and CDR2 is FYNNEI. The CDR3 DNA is TGTGCCAGCAGGAATTCAAGCGGGAGGGGATACAATGAGCAGTTCTTC. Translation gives CASRNSSGRGYNEQFF.

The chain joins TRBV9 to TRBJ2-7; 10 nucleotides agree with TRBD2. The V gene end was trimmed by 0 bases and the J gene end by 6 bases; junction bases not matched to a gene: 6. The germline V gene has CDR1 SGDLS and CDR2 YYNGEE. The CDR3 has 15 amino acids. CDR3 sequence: CASSVGVAGGFEQYF. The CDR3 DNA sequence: TGTGCCAGCAGCGTAGGAGTAGCGGGAGGTTTCGAGCAGTACTTC.

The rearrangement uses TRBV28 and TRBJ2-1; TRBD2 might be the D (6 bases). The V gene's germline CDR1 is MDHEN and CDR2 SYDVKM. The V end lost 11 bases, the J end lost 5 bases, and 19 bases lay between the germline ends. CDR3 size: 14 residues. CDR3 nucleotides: TGTGCCTCCGGGGGAGCTAGCGCTCACAATGAGCAGTTCTTC. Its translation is CASGGASAHNEQFF. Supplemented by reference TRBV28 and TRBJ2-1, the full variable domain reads DVKVTQSSRYLVKRTGEKVFLECVQDMDHENMFWYRQDPGLGLRLIYFSYDVKMKEKGDIPEGYSVSREKKERFSLILESASTNQTSMYLCASGGASAHNEQFFGPGTRLTVL.

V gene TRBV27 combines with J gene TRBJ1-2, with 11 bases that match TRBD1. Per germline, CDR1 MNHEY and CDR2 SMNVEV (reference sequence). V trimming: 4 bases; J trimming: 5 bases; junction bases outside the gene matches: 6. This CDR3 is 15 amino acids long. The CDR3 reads CASSSDRGLRYGYTF. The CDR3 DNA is TGTGCCAGCAGTTCGGACAGGGGGCTGAGATATGGCTACACCTTC.

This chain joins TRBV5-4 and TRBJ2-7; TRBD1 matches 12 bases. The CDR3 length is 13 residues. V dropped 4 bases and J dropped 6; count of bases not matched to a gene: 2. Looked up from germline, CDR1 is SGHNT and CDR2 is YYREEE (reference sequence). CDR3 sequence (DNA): TGTGCCAGCAGCGTGGGACAGGGGGCCGAGCAGTACTTC. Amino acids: CASSVGQGAEQYF. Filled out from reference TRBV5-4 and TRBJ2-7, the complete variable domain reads ETGVTQSPTHLIKTRGQQVTLRCSSQSGHNTVSWYQQALGQGPQFIFQYYREEENGRGNFPPRFSGLQFPNYSSELNVNALELDDSALYLCASSVGQGAEQYFGPGTRLTVT.

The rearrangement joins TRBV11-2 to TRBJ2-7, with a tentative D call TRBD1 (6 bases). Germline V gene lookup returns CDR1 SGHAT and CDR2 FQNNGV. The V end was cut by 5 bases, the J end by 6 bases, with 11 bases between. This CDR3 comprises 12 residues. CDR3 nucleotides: TGTGCCAGCAGCCGCTGGACAGTCGAGCAGTACTTC. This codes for CASSRWTVEQYF.

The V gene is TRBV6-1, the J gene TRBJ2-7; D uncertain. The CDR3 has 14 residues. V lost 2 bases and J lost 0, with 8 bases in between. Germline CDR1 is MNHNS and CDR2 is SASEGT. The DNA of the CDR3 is TGTGCCAGCAGTGAACTAGGAATCTCCTACGAGCAGTACTTC. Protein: CASSELGISYEQYF.

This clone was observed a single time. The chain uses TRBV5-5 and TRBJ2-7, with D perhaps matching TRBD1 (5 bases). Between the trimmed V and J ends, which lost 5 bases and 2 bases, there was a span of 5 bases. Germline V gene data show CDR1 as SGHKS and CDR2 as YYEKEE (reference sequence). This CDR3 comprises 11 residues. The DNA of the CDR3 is TGTGCCAGCAGGGACACCTACGAGCAGTACTTC. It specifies CASRDTYEQYF.

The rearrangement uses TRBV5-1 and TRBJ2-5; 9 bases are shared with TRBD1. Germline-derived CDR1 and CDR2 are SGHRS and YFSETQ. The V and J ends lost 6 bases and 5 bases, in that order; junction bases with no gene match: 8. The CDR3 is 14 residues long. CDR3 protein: CASTLSGTGETQYF. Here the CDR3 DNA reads TGCGCCAGCACCCTCTCAGGGACAGGGGAGACCCAGTACTTC.

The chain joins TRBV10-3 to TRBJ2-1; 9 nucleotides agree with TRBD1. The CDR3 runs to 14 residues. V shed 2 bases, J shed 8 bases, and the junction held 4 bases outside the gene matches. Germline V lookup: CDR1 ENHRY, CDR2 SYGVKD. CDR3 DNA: TGTGCCATCAGTGAGGCGGACAGGGGTGATGAGCAGTTCTTC. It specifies CAISEADRGDEQFF.

The CDR3 DNA reads TGTGCCAGCAGCCCCCGAGGCACTCCGATGGATGAGCAGTTCTTC. This codes for CASSPRGTPMDEQFF. The chain employs TRBV7-2 and TRBJ2-1; D gene unclear. Germline CDR1 and CDR2: SGHTA and FQGNSA. V was cut by 5 bases and J by 8 bases, with 19 bases left in between. This CDR3 spans 15 amino acids. Full variable domain (missing parts from reference TRBV7-2 and TRBJ2-1): GAGVSQSPSNKVTEKGKDVELRCDPISGHTALYWYRQSLGQGLEFLIYFQGNSAPDKSGLPSDRFSAERTGGSVSTLTIQRTQQEDSAVYLCASSPRGTPMDEQFFGPGTRLTVL.

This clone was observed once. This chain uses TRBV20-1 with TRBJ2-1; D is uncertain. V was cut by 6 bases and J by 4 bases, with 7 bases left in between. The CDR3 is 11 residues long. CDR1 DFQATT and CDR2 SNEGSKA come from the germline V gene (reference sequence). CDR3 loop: CSAPKYNEQFF. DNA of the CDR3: TGCAGTGCCCCTAAGTACAATGAGCAGTTCTTC.

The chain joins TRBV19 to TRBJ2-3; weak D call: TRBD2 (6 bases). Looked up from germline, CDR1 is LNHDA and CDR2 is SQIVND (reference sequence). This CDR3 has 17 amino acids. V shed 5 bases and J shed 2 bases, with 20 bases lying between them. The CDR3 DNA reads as TGTGCCAGTAGTGGGGGTTGGGCTAGCGAGTTCACAGATACGCAGTATTTT. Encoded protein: CASSGGWASEFTDTQYF.

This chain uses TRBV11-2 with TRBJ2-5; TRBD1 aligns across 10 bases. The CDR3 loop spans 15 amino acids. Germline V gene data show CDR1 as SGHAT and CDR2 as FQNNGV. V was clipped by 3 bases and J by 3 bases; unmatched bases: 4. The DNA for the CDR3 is TGTGCCAGCAGCTTCCCGGGACAGGGGAAAGAGACCCAGTACTTC. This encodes CASSFPGQGKETQYF.

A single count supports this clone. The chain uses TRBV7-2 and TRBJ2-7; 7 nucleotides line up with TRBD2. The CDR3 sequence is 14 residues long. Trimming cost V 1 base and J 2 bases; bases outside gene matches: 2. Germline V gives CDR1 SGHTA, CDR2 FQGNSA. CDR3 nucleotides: TGTGCCAGCAGCTTAGGTGGGAGGGCCTACGAGCAGTACTTC. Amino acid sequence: CASSLGGRAYEQYF.

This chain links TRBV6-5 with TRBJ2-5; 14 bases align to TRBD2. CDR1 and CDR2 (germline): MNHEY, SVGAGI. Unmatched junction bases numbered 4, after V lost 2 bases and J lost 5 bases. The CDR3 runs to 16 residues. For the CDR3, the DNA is TGTGCCAGCAGTTACGGACTAGCGGGAGGATACGAGACCCAGTACTTC. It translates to CASSYGLAGGYETQYF.

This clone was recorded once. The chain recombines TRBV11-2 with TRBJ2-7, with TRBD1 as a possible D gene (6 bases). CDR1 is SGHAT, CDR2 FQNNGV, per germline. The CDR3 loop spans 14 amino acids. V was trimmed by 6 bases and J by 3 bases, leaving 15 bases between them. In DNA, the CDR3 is TGTGCCAGCAGTTCCGAACGGGACATCTACGAGCAGTACTTC. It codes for CASSSERDIYEQYF.

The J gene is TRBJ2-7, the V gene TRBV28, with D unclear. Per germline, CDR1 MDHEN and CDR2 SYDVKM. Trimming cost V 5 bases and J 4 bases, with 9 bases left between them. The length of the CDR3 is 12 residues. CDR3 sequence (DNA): TGTGCCAGCAGTCCCGCCGGGTACGAGCAGTACTTC. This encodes CASSPAGYEQYF. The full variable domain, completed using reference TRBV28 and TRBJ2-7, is DVKVTQSSRYLVKRTGEKVFLECVQDMDHENMFWYRQDPGLGLRLIYFSYDVKMKEKGDIPEGYSVSREKKERFSLILESASTNQTSMYLCASSPAGYEQYFGPGTRLTVT.

DNA for the CDR3: TGTGCCAGCAGCTTTGGGCCAGGGTCCACAGATACGCAGTATTTT. It codes for CASSFGPGSTDTQYF. The rearrangement uses TRBV7-2 and TRBJ2-3, with D possibly being TRBD1 (5 bases). V dropped 3 bases and J dropped 2 bases, with 12 bases sitting between them. Germline values: CDR1 SGHTA, CDR2 FQGNSA. The CDR3 runs to 15 residues.

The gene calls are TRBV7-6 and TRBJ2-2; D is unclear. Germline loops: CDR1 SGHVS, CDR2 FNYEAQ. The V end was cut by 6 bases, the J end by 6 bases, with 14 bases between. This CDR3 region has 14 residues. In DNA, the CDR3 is TGTGCCAGCAGTTCGTTGACATCCCCCGGGGAGCTGTTTTTT. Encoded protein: CASSSLTSPGELFF. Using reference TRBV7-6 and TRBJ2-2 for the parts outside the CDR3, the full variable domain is GAGVSQSPRYKVTKRGQDVALRCDPISGHVSLYWYRQALGQGPEFLTYFNYEAQQDKSGLPNDRFSAERPEGSISTLTIQRTEQRDSAMYRCASSSLTSPGELFFGEGSRLTVL.